The clone carrying this T cell receptor beta chain was observed a single time. The CDR3 runs to 15 residues. Unmatched junction bases numbered 9, after V lost 5 bases and J lost 4 bases. The germline gives CDR1 SGHRS, CDR2 YFSETQ. These data belong to a study of T cells after posttransplantation cyclophosphamide. Assay: immunoSEQ multiplex PCR; the TCRdb copy retains only in-frame clones and omits some. Among 25,000 to 30,000 clones listed, about nine tenths were seen once. The TCR sequence derives from a man aged 45-65 years. The chain recombines TRBV5-1 with TRBJ2-3, with TRBD2 identical over 8 bases. Sequencing was carried out using PBMCs. The CDR3 sequence: CASRIGGAWADTQYF. The DNA for the CDR3 is TGCGCCAGCAGGATCGGGGGGGCCTGGGCAGATACGCAGTATTTT.